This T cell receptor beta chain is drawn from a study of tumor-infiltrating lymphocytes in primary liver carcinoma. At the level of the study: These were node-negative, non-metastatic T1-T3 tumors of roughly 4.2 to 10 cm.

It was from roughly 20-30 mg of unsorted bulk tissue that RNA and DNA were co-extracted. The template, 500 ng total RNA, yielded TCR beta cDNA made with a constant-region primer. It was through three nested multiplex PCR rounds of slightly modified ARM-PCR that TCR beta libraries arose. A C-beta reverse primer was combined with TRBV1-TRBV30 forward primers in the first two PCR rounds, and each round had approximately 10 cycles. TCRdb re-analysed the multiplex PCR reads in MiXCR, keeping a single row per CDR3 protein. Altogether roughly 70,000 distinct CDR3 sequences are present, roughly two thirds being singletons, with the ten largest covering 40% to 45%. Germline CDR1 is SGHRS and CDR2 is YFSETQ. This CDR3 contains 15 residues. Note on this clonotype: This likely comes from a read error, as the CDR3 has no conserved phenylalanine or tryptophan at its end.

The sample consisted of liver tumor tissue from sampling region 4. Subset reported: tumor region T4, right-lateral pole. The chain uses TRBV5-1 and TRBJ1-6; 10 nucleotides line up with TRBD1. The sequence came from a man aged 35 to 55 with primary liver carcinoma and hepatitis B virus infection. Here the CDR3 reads CASSLEGQGSSPLHI. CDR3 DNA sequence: TGCGCCAGCAGTTTGGAGGGACAGGGGTCCTCACCCCTCCACATT.